Listed here are 26 T cell receptor beta chains from one sample, sequenced in a study of CD4 T cells in relation to SARS-CoV-2 and coronaviruses. Sequencing used immunoSEQ multiplex PCR; TCRdb keeps in-frame clones, though not all of them. The table shows about 56,000 clones, with around 90% occurring only once. The sequenced sample was naive CD4+ T cells from PBMCs. Stated subset: naive CD4+ T cells isolated by negative enrichment. The receptors were sampled from an adult with COVID-19.

V and J are TRBV15 and TRBJ2-3, with D possibly TRBD1 on 6 matching bases. Germline V gene data show CDR1 as LNHNV and CDR2 as YYDKDF (reference sequence). This CDR3 comprises 17 residues. Trimming stripped 0 bases from V and 4 bases from J, with 17 bases between. The CDR3 DNA is TGTGCCACCAGCAGAGACCGACCATTTGCAGGGGCAGATACGCAGTATTTT. Amino acid sequence: CATSRDRPFAGADTQYF.

This clone was counted a single time. This rearrangement joins TRBV7-3 to TRBJ2-3, with 13 bases aligning to TRBD2. CDR3 length equals 14 residues. Germline V lookup: CDR1 SGHTA, CDR2 FQGTGA. Unmatched junction bases numbered 2, after V lost 5 bases and J lost 6 bases. CDR3 sequence reads: CASSPTSGRDTQYF. The CDR3 DNA reads TGTGCCAGCAGCCCGACTAGCGGGAGGGATACGCAGTATTTT.

The gene calls are TRBV11-1 and TRBJ2-7, with a weak D call TRBD1 (5 bases). CDR3 length: 14 residues. With 6 bases removed from V and 7 bases from J, the gap between germline ends came to 19 bases. Per the germline V gene, CDR1 is SGHAT and CDR2 is FQDESV (reference sequence). This chain's CDR3 is CASSQTSGAREQYF. Here the CDR3 DNA reads TGTGCCAGCAGTCAAACATCTGGGGCGCGGGAGCAGTACTTC.

This clone has a handful of counts. The chain joins TRBV2 to TRBJ1-5; the D gene is possibly TRBD1 (5 bases). V lost 8 bases, J lost 0 bases, and 8 bases lay in between. This CDR3 is built from 13 residues. Per the germline V gene, CDR1 is SNHLY and CDR2 is FYNNEI. In DNA form, the CDR3 reads TGTGCCAGCGGGGGGGATAGCAATCAGCCCCAGCATTTT. Translated, it gives CASGGDSNQPQHF.

The chain has TRBV2 and TRBJ2-3; tentative D call: TRBD1 (6 bases). V lost 3 bases and J lost 1, with 11 bases in between. This CDR3 has 15 amino acids. CDR1 is SNHLY, CDR2 FYNNEI, per germline. The chain's CDR3 is CASSDLAGGTDTQYF. The CDR3, as DNA: TGTGCCAGCAGTGATTTGGCAGGGGGCACAGATACGCAGTATTTT.

V is TRBV5-1 and J is TRBJ2-1, with 11 bases fitting TRBD2. Germline values: CDR1 SGHRS, CDR2 YFSETQ. J lost 4 bases, V lost 6 bases, and 12 bases had no gene match. The CDR3 extends over 17 amino acids. CDR3 in amino acids: CASNRVLGLAEYNEQFF. CDR3 coding DNA: TGCGCCAGCAATCGAGTGCTGGGACTAGCGGAATACAATGAGCAGTTCTTC. Using reference TRBV5-1 and TRBJ2-1 for the parts outside the CDR3, the full variable domain is KAGVTQTPRYLIKTRGQQVTLSCSPISGHRSVSWYQQTPGQGLQFLFEYFSETQRNKGNFPGRFSGRQFSNSRSEMNVSTLELGDSALYLCASNRVLGLAEYNEQFFGPGTRLTVL.

The rearrangement joins TRBV9 to TRBJ2-2; perhaps TRBD1 as D (7 bases). The CDR3 sequence is 15 residues long. V was trimmed by 3 bases and J by 4 bases, leaving 13 bases between them. In germline, CDR1 is SGDLS, CDR2 YYNGEE. This chain's CDR3 is CASSGGQGGTGELFF. CDR3 DNA: TGTGCCAGCAGCGGGGGGCAGGGGGGCACCGGGGAGCTGTTTTTT.

This chain links TRBV3-1 (or the pseudogene TRBV3-2) with TRBJ1-2, with 9 bases aligning to TRBD1. From germline, CDR1 is LGHDT and CDR2 YNNKEL (reference sequence). Trimming cost V 1 base and J 1 base; bases outside gene matches: 13. The CDR3 consists of 19 residues. The CDR3 DNA reads TGTGCCAGCAGCCAAGCCCGAAGGTGGGACAGGGATTTTAACTATGGCTACACCTTC. This sequence encodes CASSQARRWDRDFNYGYTF.

The chain recombines TRBV5-6 with TRBJ1-5; TRBD1 is a possible D gene (6 bases). V lost 7 bases and J lost 0, with 14 bases in between. Germline V gives CDR1 SGHDT, CDR2 YYEEEE. The length of the CDR3 is 15 residues. The CDR3 is CASQTGLYSNQPQHF. Written as DNA, the CDR3 is TGTGCCAGCCAAACAGGGCTTTATAGCAATCAGCCCCAGCATTTT. The entire variable domain, with the rest obtained from reference TRBV5-6 and TRBJ1-5, is as follows: DAGVTQSPTHLIKTRGQQVTLRCSPKSGHDTVSWYQQALGQGPQFIFQYYEEEERQRGNFPDRFSGHQFPNYSSELNVNALLLGDSALYLCASQTGLYSNQPQHFGDGTRLSIL.

The J gene is TRBJ2-7, the V gene TRBV5-1; no clear D. V was clipped by 0 bases and J by 2 bases, with 6 bases between them. The CDR3 is 13 amino acids. The germline gives CDR1 SGHRS, CDR2 YFSETQ. CDR3 sequence: CASSLGSTYEQYF. The CDR3 nucleotides read TGCGCCAGCAGCTTGGGCTCAACCTACGAGCAGTACTTC.

This clone was observed once. The chain combines TRBV6-6 with TRBJ2-7, with TRBD1 matching 8 bases. The germline V gene has CDR1 MNHNY and CDR2 SVGAGI (reference sequence). The junction had 4 bases not matched to a gene; V was cut back by 2 bases and J by 4 bases. This CDR3 is 14 amino acids long. CDR3 amino acids: CASSYGGTGYEQYF. CDR3 in DNA: TGTGCCAGCAGTTACGGTGGGACAGGTTACGAGCAGTACTTC.

The J gene is TRBJ1-1, the V gene TRBV3-1 (or the pseudogene TRBV3-2); D might be TRBD1 (5 bases). Trimming stripped 0 bases from V and 3 bases from J, with 14 bases between. The length of the CDR3 is 16 residues. In germline, CDR1 is LGHDT, CDR2 YNNKEL (reference sequence). In DNA form, the CDR3 reads TGTGCCAGCAGCCAAGATCGGGGGGGATCGGACACTGAAGCTTTCTTT. This codes for CASSQDRGGSDTEAFF.

The chain uses TRBV1 and TRBJ2-7; the D call of TRBD2 is as the table states it, not checked on the DNA. TRBV1 is a listed pseudogene. The CDR3 runs 15 residues. DNA of the CDR3: TGCACCAGCAGCCAAGGAGCGGGAGGTTCCTACGAGCAGTACTTC. This gives the protein CTSSQGAGGSYEQYF.

The rearrangement joins TRBV19 to TRBJ1-5; no clear D gene. V lost 7 bases and J 3 bases, leaving 13 bases between the germline ends. This CDR3 comprises 14 residues. Germline V lookup: CDR1 LNHDA, CDR2 SQIVND (reference sequence). The CDR3 is CASTPRSINQPQHF. DNA of the CDR3: TGTGCCAGTACTCCCCGTTCCATCAATCAGCCCCAGCATTTT.

The genes are TRBV29-1 and TRBJ2-5; tentative D call: TRBD2 (5 bases). The CDR3 extends over 11 amino acids. Germline V gene lookup returns CDR1 SQVTM and CDR2 ANQGSEA. With 8 bases removed from V and 4 bases from J, the gap between germline ends came to 11 bases. The CDR3 DNA is TGCAGCTCCGCCCGGGGAGAGACCCAGTACTTC. Protein: CSSARGETQYF.

Of note for this clone: Other DNA sequences in this specimen translate into the identical CDR3. This chain joins TRBV5-5 and TRBJ2-5; D call uncertain. V gave up 2 bases and J gave up 4 bases, with 12 bases separating them. The CDR3 covers 14 residues. Germline CDR1 SGHKS, CDR2 YYEKEE (reference sequence). CDR3 DNA sequence: TGTGCCAGCAGCTTATTGCACAGAGGAGAGACCCAGTACTTC. Amino acid sequence: CASSLLHRGETQYF.

This sequence joins TRBV28 and TRBJ1-1; D not certain. The V end lost 5 bases, the J end lost 4 bases, and 8 bases lay between the germline ends. Germline loops: CDR1 MDHEN, CDR2 SYDVKM. The CDR3 is 12 residues long. Written as DNA, the CDR3 is TGTGCCAGCAGTGAACGGCTCACTGAAGCTTTCTTT. This gives the protein CASSERLTEAFF.

The J gene is TRBJ2-7, the V gene TRBV25-1, with 7 bases identical to TRBD2. V gave up 5 bases and J gave up 8 bases; unmatched junction bases: 6. CDR1 is MGHDK, CDR2 SYGVNS, per germline. CDR3 length: 12 amino acids. The CDR3 sequence is CASSTTAGKQYF. Here the CDR3 DNA reads TGTGCCAGCAGTACGACAGCGGGAAAGCAGTACTTC.

In the case of this clone: The same CDR3 can be traced to other DNA sequences in this sample. Written as DNA, the CDR3 is TGCGCCAGCAGCCTGGATCAGAACACTGAAGCTTTCTTT. Its translation: CASSLDQNTEAFF. The J gene is TRBJ1-1, the V gene TRBV5-1; D is uncertain. The CDR3 length is 13 residues. Germline CDR1 is SGHRS and CDR2 is YFSETQ. Trimming pared 4 bases from V and 1 base from J, leaving 8 bases between.

CDR3 in amino acids: CSVLRDRRHEQYF. The CDR3 region has the DNA TGCAGCGTCTTGCGGGACAGGAGGCACGAGCAGTACTTC. V is TRBV29-1 and J is TRBJ2-7, with 8 bases aligning to TRBD1. The CDR3 is 13 amino acids. The V gene end was trimmed by 6 bases and the J gene end by 5 bases; junction bases not matched to a gene: 9. The germline V gene has CDR1 SQVTM and CDR2 ANQGSEA.

The genes are TRBV18 and TRBJ2-7, with TRBD2 matching 9 bases. The CDR3 consists of 14 residues. Germline CDR1 and CDR2: KGHSH and LQKENI. Trimming removed 3 bases from V and 3 bases from J; junction bases left unmatched: 3. In DNA form, the CDR3 reads TGTGCCAGCTCACCTGAAGCGGGAGGCTACGAGCAGTACTTC. Its protein is CASSPEAGGYEQYF.

The chain recombines TRBV4-1 with TRBJ2-7, with 7 bases identical to TRBD1. The CDR3 is 17 residues long. V trimming: 6 bases; J trimming: 0 bases; junction bases outside the gene matches: 14. Germline loops: CDR1 MGHRA, CDR2 YSYEKL. The CDR3 loop reads CASSLGNLRDSSYEQYF. In nucleotides, the CDR3 is TGCGCCAGCAGTCTAGGAAATCTCCGGGACAGCTCCTACGAGCAGTACTTC.

CDR3 in amino acids: CASSLMTQIQETQYF. CDR3 nucleotides: TGTGCCAGCAGTTTGATGACTCAGATCCAAGAGACCCAGTACTTC. J is TRBJ2-5 and V is TRBV28, with D uncertain. This CDR3 is built from 15 residues. V was clipped by 3 bases and J by 1 base, with 12 bases between them. Germline CDR1 and CDR2: MDHEN and SYDVKM.

The rearrangement uses TRBV30 and TRBJ1-5; 8 bases are shared with TRBD1. Trimming at V came to 0 bases and at J to 0 bases, leaving 10 bases not matched to a gene. The CDR3 sequence is 18 residues long. Germline V lookup: CDR1 GTSNPN, CDR2 SVGIG (reference sequence). The CDR3 DNA sequence: TGTGCCTGGAGTGTATCGGCAGGGGGCTATCATAGCAATCAGCCCCAGCATTTT. This gives the protein CAWSVSAGGYHSNQPQHF.

The genes are TRBV28 and TRBJ1-2, with D possibly matching TRBD1 (6 bases). The ends were cut back, 7 bases at V and 2 bases at J, with 14 bases in the middle. This CDR3 comprises 14 residues. CDR1 MDHEN and CDR2 SYDVKM come from the germline V gene. CDR3 nucleotides: TGTGCCAGCACGCCAGGGGTCTTAAACTATGGCTACACCTTC. Translating it yields CASTPGVLNYGYTF.

The V and J genes are TRBV4-1 and TRBJ2-2; no clear D. The length of the CDR3 is 15 residues. V lost 0 bases to trimming and J lost 2 bases, with 7 bases between them. The germline V gene has CDR1 MGHRA and CDR2 YSYEKL. CDR3 nucleotides: TGCGCCAGCAGCCAAGAAGCCAGCAACACCGGGGAGCTGTTTTTT. It yields the protein CASSQEASNTGELFF.